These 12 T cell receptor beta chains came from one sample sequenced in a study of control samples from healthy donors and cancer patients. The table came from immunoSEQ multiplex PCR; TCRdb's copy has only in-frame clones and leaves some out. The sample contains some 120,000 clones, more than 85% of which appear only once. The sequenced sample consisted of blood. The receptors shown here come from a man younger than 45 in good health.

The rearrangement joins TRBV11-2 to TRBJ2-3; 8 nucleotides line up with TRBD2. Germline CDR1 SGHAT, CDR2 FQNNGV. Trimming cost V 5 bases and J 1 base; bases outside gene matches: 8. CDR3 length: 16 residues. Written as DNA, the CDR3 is TGTGCCAGCAGCCGTCTTGAGACTAGCGGCACAGATACGCAGTATTTT. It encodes CASSRLETSGTDTQYF.

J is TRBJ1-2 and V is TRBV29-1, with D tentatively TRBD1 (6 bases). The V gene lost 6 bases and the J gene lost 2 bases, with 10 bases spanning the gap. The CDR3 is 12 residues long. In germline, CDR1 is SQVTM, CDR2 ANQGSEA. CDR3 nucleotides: TGCAGCGTCCTCACAGGGAACTATGGCTACACCTTC. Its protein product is CSVLTGNYGYTF.

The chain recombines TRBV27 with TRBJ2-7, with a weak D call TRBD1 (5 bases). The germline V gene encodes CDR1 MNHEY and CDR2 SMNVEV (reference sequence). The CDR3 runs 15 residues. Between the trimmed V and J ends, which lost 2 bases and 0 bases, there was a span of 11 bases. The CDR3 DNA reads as TGTGCCAGCAGTTTAGCAACAGGCTCCTCCTACGAGCAGTACTTC. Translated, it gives CASSLATGSSYEQYF.

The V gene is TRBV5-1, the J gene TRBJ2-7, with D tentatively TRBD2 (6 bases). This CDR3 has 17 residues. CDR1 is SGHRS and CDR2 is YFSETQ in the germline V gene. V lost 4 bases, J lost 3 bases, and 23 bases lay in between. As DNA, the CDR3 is TGCGCCAGCAGCCTAACAGATGTCTTGTCGGGGGACTACGAGCAGTACTTC. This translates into CASSLTDVLSGDYEQYF.

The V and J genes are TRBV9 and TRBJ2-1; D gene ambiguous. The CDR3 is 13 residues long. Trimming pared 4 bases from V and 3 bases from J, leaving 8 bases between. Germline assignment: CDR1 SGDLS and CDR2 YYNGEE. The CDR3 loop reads CASSLSGYNEQFF. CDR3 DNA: TGTGCCAGCAGCCTTTCGGGCTACAATGAGCAGTTCTTC.

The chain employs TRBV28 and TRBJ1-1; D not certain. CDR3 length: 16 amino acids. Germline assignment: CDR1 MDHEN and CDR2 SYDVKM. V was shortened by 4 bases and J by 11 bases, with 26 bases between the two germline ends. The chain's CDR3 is CASSSPLQIGSPFAFF. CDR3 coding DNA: TGTGCCAGCAGTTCCCCCCTCCAAATAGGCAGTCCGTTTGCTTTCTTT.

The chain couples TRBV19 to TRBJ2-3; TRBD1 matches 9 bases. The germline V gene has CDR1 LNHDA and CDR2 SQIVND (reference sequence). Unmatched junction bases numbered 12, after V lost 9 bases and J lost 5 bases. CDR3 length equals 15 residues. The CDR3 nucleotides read TGTGCCAGCTCGCCGGGACAGGGATGGGTAGATACGCAGTATTTT. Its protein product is CASSPGQGWVDTQYF.

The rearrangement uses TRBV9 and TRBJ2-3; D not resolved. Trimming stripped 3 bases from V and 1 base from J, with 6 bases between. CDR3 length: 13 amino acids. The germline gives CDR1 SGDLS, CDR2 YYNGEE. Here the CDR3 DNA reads TGTGCCAGCAGCGCCCTCCGCACAGATACGCAGTATTTT. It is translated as CASSALRTDTQYF.

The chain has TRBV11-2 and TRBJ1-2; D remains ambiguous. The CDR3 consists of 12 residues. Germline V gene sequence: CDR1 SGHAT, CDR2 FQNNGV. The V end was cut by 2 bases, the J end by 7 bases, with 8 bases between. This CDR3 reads CASSLLSSGYTF. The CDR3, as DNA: TGTGCCAGCAGCTTACTTTCGAGTGGCTACACCTTC.

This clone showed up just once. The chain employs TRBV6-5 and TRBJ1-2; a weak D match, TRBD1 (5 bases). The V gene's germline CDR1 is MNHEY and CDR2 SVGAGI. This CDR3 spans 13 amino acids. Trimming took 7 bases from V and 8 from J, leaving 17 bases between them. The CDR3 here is CASTPGTVYGYTF. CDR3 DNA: TGTGCCAGCACTCCCGGGACCGTTTACGGCTACACCTTC.

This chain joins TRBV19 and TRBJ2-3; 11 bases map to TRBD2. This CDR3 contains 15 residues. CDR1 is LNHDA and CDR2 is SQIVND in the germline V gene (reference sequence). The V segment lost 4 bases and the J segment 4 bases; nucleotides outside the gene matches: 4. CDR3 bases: TGTGCCAGTAGTAAAATAGCGGGGGGGCCAGATACGCAGTATTTT. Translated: CASSKIAGGPDTQYF.

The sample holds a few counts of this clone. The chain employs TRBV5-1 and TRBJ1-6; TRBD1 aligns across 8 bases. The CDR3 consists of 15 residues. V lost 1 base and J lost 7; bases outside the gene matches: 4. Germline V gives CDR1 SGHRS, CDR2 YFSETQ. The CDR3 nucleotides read TGCGCCAGCAGCTTGACGACAGGGGAAAATTCACCCCTCCACTTT. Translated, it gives CASSLTTGENSPLHF.